Presented here are 5 T cell receptor beta chains from one specimen sequenced in a study of T-cell memory formation after mild COVID-19. TCRdb re-called the 5' RACE reads with MiXCR, one entry per CDR3 protein. The repertoire holds some 450,000 distinct CDR3 sequences, with roughly 18% as singletons. The sequencing input was PBMCs or a T cell subset sorted from them (not recorded which). The receptors were sampled from a man in his late teens or twenties who had mild COVID-19 (a few samples of this study predate the infection). Cell type and time point are not known.

This clonotype was observed a few times. The V call is TRBV9, the J call TRBJ2-5; D is tentatively TRBD1 or TRBD2 (6 bases each). Deletions cut 0 bases from V and 5 bases from J, with 14 bases between. CDR1 and CDR2 from the germline V gene are SGDLS and YYNGEE. This CDR3 has 15 residues. CDR3 sequence: CASSVVTGARETQYF. CDR3 in DNA: TGTGCCAGCAGCGTAGTCACGGGGGCCAGGGAGACCCAGTACTTC.

The table lists this clonotype with many counts. The J gene is TRBJ2-1, the V gene TRBV12-3 or TRBV12-4; no clear D gene. Trimming took off 1 base at V and 7 bases at J, with 11 bases between the two ends. The CDR3 is made up of 14 amino acids. The CDR3 loop reads CASSLETPGNEQFF. Written as DNA, the CDR3 is TGTGCCAGCAGTTTAGAGACTCCTGGGAATGAGCAGTTCTTC.

The V call is TRBV12-3 or TRBV12-4, the J call TRBJ2-1; D is undetermined. With 5 bases removed from V and 6 bases from J, the gap between germline ends came to 8 bases. The CDR3 length is 12 residues. This CDR3 is CASSITPNEQFF. The CDR3 coding sequence is TGTGCCAGCAGTATTACACCCAATGAGCAGTTCTTC.

This rearrangement joins TRBV5-1 to TRBJ1-2, with D possibly matching TRBD1 (6 bases). Between the trimmed V and J ends, which lost 6 bases and 2 bases, there was a span of 11 bases. From germline, CDR1 is SGHRS and CDR2 YFSETQ. This CDR3 comprises 13 residues. The CDR3 loop reads CASTWGTNYGYTF. For the CDR3, the DNA is TGCGCCAGCACCTGGGGGACAAACTATGGCTACACCTTC.

The table lists this clonotype with a few counts. The chain employs TRBV7-9 and TRBJ2-5; perhaps D is TRBD1 or TRBD2 (5 bases each). CDR3 size: 14 residues. Trimming stripped 5 bases from V and 2 bases from J, with 12 bases between. Germline V CDR1 and CDR2: SEHNR, FQNEAQ (reference sequence). As DNA, the CDR3 is TGTGCCAGCAGCCCAGAGGGGCAGCAAGAGACCCAGTACTTC. This sequence encodes CASSPEGQQETQYF.